The rows below give T cell receptor beta chains drawn from one sample of a study of control samples from healthy donors and cancer patients. Method: immunoSEQ multiplex PCR; TCRdb's copy keeps in-frame clones and lacks some. The repertoire holds 110,000 or so clones, about nine tenths seen once, with under 4.5% in the top ten. Sequenced sample: blood. These receptors were taken from a human donor in good health. The donor label of this sample is uncertain. The CDR3 runs from the conserved cysteine through the conserved F or W. A D gene is named only where the DNA matches it firmly. The size entry is marked missing in some rows and otherwise reads once, few, many or a size class.

cdr3_length	v_call	clone_size	d_call	j_call	cdr3_aa	cdr3_nt
15	TRBV6-1	.	.	TRBJ1-6	CASSEGGFGGSPLHF	TGTGCCAGCAGTGAAGGGGGATTCGGAGGATCACCCCTCCACTTT
14	TRBV27	.	TRBD1	TRBJ1-4	CASSFTGENEKLFF	TGTGCCAGCAGTTTCACAGGGGAAAATGAAAAACTGTTTTTT
12	TRBV2	.	.	TRBJ2-1	CASFGKYNEQFF	TGTGCCAGTTTCGGGAAATACAATGAGCAGTTCTTC
13	TRBV6-6	.	.	TRBJ2-3	CASSYRGSDTQYF	TGTGCCAGCAGTTACAGGGGTTCAGATACGCAGTATTTT
15	TRBV7-2	once	TRBD1	TRBJ1-5	CASSFRQGYEQPQHF	TGTGCCAGCAGCTTTAGACAGGGTTATGAACAGCCCCAGCATTTT
14	TRBV7-6	.	.	TRBJ1-1	CASSFGVENTEAFF	TGTGCCAGCAGCTTCGGGGTGGAGAACACTGAAGCTTTCTTT
11	TRBV5-1	.	.	TRBJ1-1	CASSFEGGAFF	TGCGCCAGCAGCTTCGAGGGTGGTGCTTTCTTT
15	TRBV6-5	.	.	TRBJ2-7	CASSYESSASYEQYF	TGTGCCAGCAGTTACGAGTCTAGTGCCTCCTACGAGCAGTACTTC
14	TRBV29-1	.	.	TRBJ2-1	CSVLRGLSYNEQFF	TGCAGCGTTCTGAGGGGACTCTCCTACAATGAGCAGTTCTTC
15	TRBV29-1	.	TRBD1	TRBJ1-1	CSVAGDRLMNTEAFF	TGCAGCGTTGCAGGGGACAGATTAATGAACACTGAAGCTTTCTTT
11	TRBV7-2	.	.	TRBJ1-2	CASSLWGGYTF	TGTGCCAGCAGCTTATGGGGTGGCTACACCTTC
15	TRBV19	.	.	TRBJ2-1	CASSIRAGEANEQFF	TGTGCCAGTAGTATAAGAGCAGGGGAGGCCAATGAGCAGTTCTTC
15	TRBV5-4	.	TRBD1	TRBJ1-2	CASSLGGQGSPGYTF	TGTGCCAGCAGCTTGGGGGGACAGGGCTCCCCTGGCTACACCTTC
16	TRBV7-2	.	.	TRBJ1-6	CASSLKDSLYNSPLHF	TGTGCCAGCAGCCTTAAGGACAGCCTCTATAATTCACCCCTCCACTTT
14	TRBV3-1/TRBV3-2	few	.	TRBJ1-2	CASSRGTVLYGYTF	TGTGCCAGCAGCCGAGGGACGGTCCTCTATGGCTACACCTTC
15	TRBV5-4	few	.	TRBJ2-7	CASSPGATSSYEQYF	TGTGCCAGCAGCCCGGGGGCTACGAGCTCCTACGAGCAGTACTTC
15	TRBV5-1	.	.	TRBJ2-1	CASSLVPGSHNEQFF	TGCGCCAGCAGCTTGGTTCCGGGGTCCCACAATGAGCAGTTCTTC
12	TRBV5-6	.	.	TRBJ1-2	CASSLVTTGYTF	TGTGCCAGCAGCTTGGTGACGACGGGCTACACCTTC
12	TRBV19	.	.	TRBJ1-5	CASRGTNQPQHF	TGTGCCAGTAGGGGTACCAATCAGCCCCAGCATTTT
16	TRBV7-8	.	TRBD2	TRBJ2-1	CASSPLSRLAFNEQFF	TGTGCCAGCAGCCCCCTTTCGAGACTAGCATTCAATGAGCAGTTCTTC